A selection of T cell receptor beta chains follows, all from one sample in a study of OX40 agonist ivuxolimab in advanced cancers. Measured with immunoSEQ multiplex PCR; TCRdb has only the in-frame clones, and not every one. The profile shows tens of thousands of clones, roughly 87% of them singletons. The specimen comprised CD4+ or CD8+ T cells sorted from blood, sampled in a trial of the OX40 agonist ivuxolimab. The receptors shown here come from an adult with an advanced solid tumor such as melanoma, head and neck, liver or kidney cancer. Both conserved end residues are part of each CDR3. The order of the fields is D gene, clone size, V gene, J gene, CDR3 protein, CDR3 DNA. The D gene is left open where the match is weak. Clone size appears in some rows only: once, few, many, or a class for an expanded clone.

-	-	TRBV4-1	TRBJ2-7	CASSQSYEQYF	TGCGCCAGCAGCCAATCCTACGAGCAGTACTTC
-	-	TRBV5-1	TRBJ2-7	CASSLSAFSYEQYF	TGCGCCAGCAGCTTGTCTGCGTTTTCCTACGAGCAGTACTTC
-	-	TRBV10-3	TRBJ1-5	CAIGAPGGRAGNQPQHF	TGTGCCATCGGCGCCCCCGGAGGCAGGGCCGGCAATCAGCCCCAGCATTTT
-	once	TRBV6-5	TRBJ1-1	CASNSEYSTEAFF	TGTGCCAGCAATTCAGAGTATAGCACTGAAGCTTTCTTT
-	-	TRBV30	TRBJ1-2	CAWNEGGGYTF	TGTGCCTGGAATGAGGGCGGAGGCTACACCTTC
-	-	TRBV19	TRBJ2-7	CASSIEVPGSKVEQYF	TGTGCCAGTAGTATAGAGGTCCCAGGGTCGAAGGTCGAGCAGTACTTC
TRBD1	-	TRBV18	TRBJ2-7	CASSPLGQGDEQYF	TGTGCCAGCTCACCACTGGGACAGGGGGACGAGCAGTACTTC
-	-	TRBV14	TRBJ1-1	CASSLRGVGNTEAFF	TGTGCCAGCAGCCTCAGGGGCGTCGGGAACACTGAAGCTTTCTTT
TRBD2	once	TRBV11-3	TRBJ2-1	CASSLVLLGLALLAGEEQFF	TGTGCCAGCAGCTTAGTTCTTTTAGGGCTAGCGCTCCTCGCGGGGGAGGAGCAGTTCTTC
TRBD1	-	TRBV10-3	TRBJ1-1	CAIKGQENTEAFF	TGTGCCATTAAGGGACAGGAGAACACTGAAGCTTTCTTT
-	-	TRBV7-2	TRBJ2-7	CASTIHPTGNEQYF	TGTGCCAGCACCATACACCCCACAGGGAATGAGCAGTACTTC
TRBD2	-	TRBV5-6	TRBJ2-1	CASQPGLAWRGFF	TGTGCCAGCCAACCGGGACTAGCGTGGAGAGGATTCTTC
-	-	TRBV19	TRBJ2-6	CASSSTTGPLGANVLTF	TGTGCCAGTAGTTCTACCACAGGGCCTCTCGGGGCCAACGTCCTGACTTTC
-	-	TRBV5-1	TRBJ1-5	CASSLEAGESQPQHF	TGCGCCAGCAGCTTGGAGGCAGGGGAAAGTCAGCCCCAGCATTTT
-	-	TRBV10-3	TRBJ1-4	CAISEVRALAGNEKLFF	TGTGCCATCAGTGAGGTTAGGGCCCTTGCTGGTAATGAAAAACTGTTTTTT
TRBD1	-	TRBV5-6	TRBJ1-1	CASSLKGWDRGLNTEAFF	TGTGCCAGCAGCTTGAAAGGTTGGGACAGGGGTTTGAACACTGAAGCTTTCTTT
TRBD1	once	TRBV2	TRBJ2-5	CASTNGQGKTQYF	TGTGCCAGCACTAACGGACAGGGGAAGACCCAGTACTTC
-	few	TRBV27	TRBJ1-2	CASSLSPWGDYGYTF	TGTGCCAGCAGTTTATCGCCATGGGGGGACTATGGCTACACCTTC
TRBD2	once	TRBV4-3	TRBJ2-7	CASSPEGGPGLASYEQYF	TGCGCCAGCAGCCCCGAAGGCGGACCGGGACTAGCGAGTTACGAGCAGTACTTC
TRBD2	-	TRBV5-1	TRBJ2-1	CASSLAPGGPVIVEQFF	TGCGCCAGCAGCTTGGCTCCGGGGGGGCCAGTAATCGTTGAGCAGTTCTTC
-	-	TRBV7-2	TRBJ1-4	CASREGGGNEKLFF	TGTGCCAGCAGGGAAGGGGGGGGTAATGAAAAACTGTTTTTT
TRBD2	-	TRBV9	TRBJ2-7	CASSVNQGWEGQYF	TGTGCCAGCAGCGTCAATCAGGGTTGGGAGGGGCAGTACTTC
-	-	TRBV6-6	TRBJ1-2	CASRPGFNYGYTF	TGTGCCAGCAGACCAGGGTTTAACTATGGCTACACCTTC
-	-	TRBV28	TRBJ1-5	CASSLAGASNQPQHF	TGTGCCAGCTCCCTGGCGGGCGCGAGCAATCAGCCCCAGCATTTT
TRBD1	once	TRBV7-2	TRBJ1-1	CASSSGQGNTEAFF	TGTGCCAGCAGCTCGGGACAGGGGAACACTGAAGCTTTCTTT
-	-	TRBV7-3	TRBJ2-3	CASSLGQPASTDTQYF	TGTGCCAGCAGCCTAGGACAGCCTGCTAGCACAGATACGCAGTATTTT
-	-	TRBV13	TRBJ2-7	CASSPRRDSYEQYF	TGTGCCAGCAGCCCCAGACGGGATTCCTACGAGCAGTACTTC
-	-	TRBV21-1	TRBJ1-1	CASSIPGTGTVLPASRVAEAFF	TGTGCCAGCAGCATCCCCGGGACAGGGACGGTTTTACCGGCCTCAAGAGTCGCTGAAGCTTTCTTT
-	-	TRBV4-1	TRBJ2-2	CASSQDGGGTYTGELFF	TGCGCCAGCAGCCAAGATGGGGGCGGGACCTACACCGGGGAGCTGTTTTTT
-	-	TRBV5-4	TRBJ2-1	CASTHNGRRSYNEQFF	TGTGCCAGCACCCACAACGGGCGCCGCTCCTACAATGAGCAGTTCTTC
-	once	TRBV10-1	TRBJ2-3	CASSGTLGGVVTDTQYF	TGCGCCAGCAGTGGTACGTTAGGCGGCGTGGTCACAGATACGCAGTATTTT
TRBD2	-	TRBV29-1	TRBJ2-1	CSVSPRGVGEQFF	TGCAGCGTTTCCCCCCGGGGGGTAGGTGAGCAGTTCTTC
-	-	TRBV7-9	TRBJ1-3	CASRQQSSGNTIYF	TGTGCCAGCAGACAGCAGAGCTCTGGAAACACCATATATTTT
-	-	TRBV9	TRBJ1-2	CASSSPPVGRHGYGYTF	TGTGCCAGCAGCTCACCTCCCGTCGGGAGGCACGGGTATGGCTACACCTTC
-	-	TRBV27	TRBJ2-4	CASSPGGGGTLKNIQYF	TGTGCCAGCAGTCCAGGAGGGGGGGGGACCCTCAAAAACATTCAGTACTTC
TRBD1	-	TRBV27	TRBJ1-2	CASSLSPGQGGGYTF	TGTGCCAGCAGTTTATCTCCGGGACAGGGGGGTGGCTACACCTTC
TRBD1	-	TRBV6-5	TRBJ1-6	CASSRQGNNSPLHF	TGTGCCAGCAGCAGACAGGGAAATAATTCACCCCTCCACTTT
-	-	TRBV6-5	TRBJ1-1	CASNPQGSGTEAFF	TGTGCCAGCAACCCCCAGGGTAGTGGAACTGAAGCTTTCTTT
-	-	TRBV2	TRBJ2-2	CASSYTGELFF	TGTGCCAGCAGTTACACCGGGGAGCTGTTTTTT
-	-	TRBV7-9	TRBJ1-1	CASSSQGREGTEAFF	TGTGCCAGCAGCTCCCAGGGCAGGGAAGGGACTGAAGCTTTCTTT
-	-	TRBV27	TRBJ1-2	CASSYLNYGYTF	TGTGCCAGCAGTTACTTAAACTATGGCTACACCTTC
-	-	TRBV27	TRBJ1-5	CASSFQGTGNQPQHF	TGTGCCAGCAGTTTCCAGGGTACGGGCAATCAGCCCCAGCATTTT
-	once	TRBV5-1	TRBJ1-3	CASRPSPGDNSGNTIYF	TGCGCCAGCAGACCATCCCCCGGGGATAACTCTGGAAACACCATATATTTT
-	-	TRBV5-8	TRBJ1-5	CASSPVEVLQPQHF	TGTGCCAGCAGCCCCGTAGAGGTACTGCAGCCCCAGCATTTT
TRBD1	-	TRBV5-6	TRBJ1-2	CASSFYGSRQGAGYGYTF	TGTGCCAGCAGCTTTTACGGGTCGAGACAGGGGGCTGGCTATGGCTACACCTTC
-	-	TRBV5-1	TRBJ2-1	CASSLEPGTQYEQFF	TGCGCCAGCAGCTTGGAGCCAGGGACCCAGTATGAGCAGTTCTTC